These T cell receptor beta chains were read from a single sample in a study of blood T cell repertoires in COVID-19. Here immunoSEQ multiplex PCR was the method, and the copy in TCRdb shows in-frame clones only, minus some. The data show 240,000 or so clones, approximately 86% seen once. The sample was PBMCs or T cells enriched from blood (not recorded which). The receptors were gathered from a woman aged 40-49 years with acute COVID-19. Each CDR3 is given with its conserved first and last residue. Fields, in order: V gene, D gene, J gene, CDR3 DNA, CDR3 protein. D genes are given only for firm matches.

TRBV6-5	TRBD1	TRBJ2-7	TGTGCCAGCAGGGCCTACAGGGGGCTGTACGAGCAGTACTTC	CASRAYRGLYEQYF
TRBV19	TRBD1	TRBJ1-4	TGTGCCAGTAGTACCCCAAACGGCGACAGGACAGGGACTAATGAAAAACTGTTTTTT	CASSTPNGDRTGTNEKLFF
TRBV30	-	TRBJ1-1	TGTGCCTGGACCTGGGACATGAACACTGAAGCTTTCTTT	CAWTWDMNTEAFF
TRBV10-1	-	TRBJ2-7	TGCGCCAGCAGCCGCGACCCACAGGAACGATACTTC	CASSRDPQERYF
TRBV19	TRBD2	TRBJ2-1	TGTGGCCGCCCAGCGGGAGAAGGGGATGAGCAGTTCTTC	CGRPAGEGDEQFF
TRBV7-8	TRBD2	TRBJ2-1	TGTGCCAGCAGCTTTCCCGCCGGGACTAGCGGGAACAATGAGCAGTTCTTC	CASSFPAGTSGNNEQFF
TRBV5-6	TRBD2	TRBJ2-1	TGTGCCAGCAGTCTAGCGGGAGTCCACAATGAGCAGTTCTTC	CASSLAGVHNEQFF
TRBV19	-	TRBJ1-4	TGTGCCAGTAGTATCGGGGGACGGAATAATGAAAAACTGTTTTTT	CASSIGGRNNEKLFF
TRBV7-2	TRBD2	TRBJ2-1	TGTGCCAGCAGCGTCTCTAGCGGGAGCTACAATGAGCAGTTCTTC	CASSVSSGSYNEQFF
TRBV19	TRBD1	TRBJ2-3	TGTGCCAGCACCGGGACAGGGGGCACAGATACGCAGTATTTT	CASTGTGGTDTQYF
TRBV28	-	TRBJ2-1	TGTGCCAGCAGTTTATTAGACTACAATGAGCAGTTCTTC	CASSLLDYNEQFF
TRBV11-3	TRBD1	TRBJ2-1	TGTGCCAGCATCAGGACAGGGTCGGCTGAGCAGTTCTTC	CASIRTGSAEQFF
TRBV12-3/TRBV12-4	-	TRBJ1-1	TGTGCCAGCAGTTTAGGGGGGGCTGAAGCTTTCTTT	CASSLGGAEAFF
TRBV24-1	-	TRBJ2-7	TGTGCCACCAGTGATGCCCGGGACACTTCAACCTACGAGCAGTACTTC	CATSDARDTSTYEQYF
TRBV19	TRBD2	TRBJ2-2	TGTGCCAGTAGTATACGGACTAGCGGGGGCTCCACCGGGGAGCTGTTTTTT	CASSIRTSGGSTGELFF
TRBV5-6	-	TRBJ1-6	TGTGCCAGCAGCTTGGGTCCTCATAATTCACCCCTCCACTTT	CASSLGPHNSPLHF